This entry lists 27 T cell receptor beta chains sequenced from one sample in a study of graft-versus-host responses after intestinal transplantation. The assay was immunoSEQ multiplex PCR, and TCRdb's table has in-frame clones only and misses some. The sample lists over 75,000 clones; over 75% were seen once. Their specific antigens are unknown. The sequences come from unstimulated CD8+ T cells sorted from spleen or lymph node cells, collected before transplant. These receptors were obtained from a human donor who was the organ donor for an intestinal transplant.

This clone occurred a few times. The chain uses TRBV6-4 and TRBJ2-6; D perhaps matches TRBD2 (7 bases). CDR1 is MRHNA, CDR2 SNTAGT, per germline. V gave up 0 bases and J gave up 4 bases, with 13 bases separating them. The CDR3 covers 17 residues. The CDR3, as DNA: TGTGCCAGCAGTGACTCTCGGGGGGCGGACGGGGCCAACGTCCTGACTTTC. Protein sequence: CASSDSRGADGANVLTF.

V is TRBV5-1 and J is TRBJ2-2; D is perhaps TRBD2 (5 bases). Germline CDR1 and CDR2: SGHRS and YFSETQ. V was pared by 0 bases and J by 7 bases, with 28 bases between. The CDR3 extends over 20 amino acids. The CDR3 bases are TGCGCCAGCAGCTTGGATTCTATAATACTAGTTTGGTCTGGTGGCGGGGAGCTGTTTTTT. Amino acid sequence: CASSLDSIILVWSGGGELFF.

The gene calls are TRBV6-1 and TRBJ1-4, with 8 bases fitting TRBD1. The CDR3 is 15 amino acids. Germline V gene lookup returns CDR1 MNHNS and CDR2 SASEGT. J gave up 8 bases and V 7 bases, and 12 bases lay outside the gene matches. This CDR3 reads CASTPGTGLLEKLFF. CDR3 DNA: TGTGCCAGCACTCCCGGGACAGGCCTTCTGGAAAAACTGTTTTTT.

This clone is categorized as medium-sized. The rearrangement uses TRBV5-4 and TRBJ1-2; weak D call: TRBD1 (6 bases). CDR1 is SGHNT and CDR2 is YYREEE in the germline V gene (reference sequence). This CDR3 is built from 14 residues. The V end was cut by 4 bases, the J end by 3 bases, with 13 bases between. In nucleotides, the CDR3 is TGTGCCAGCAGCATCCAGGGGTCTGACTATGGCTACACCTTC. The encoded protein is CASSIQGSDYGYTF.

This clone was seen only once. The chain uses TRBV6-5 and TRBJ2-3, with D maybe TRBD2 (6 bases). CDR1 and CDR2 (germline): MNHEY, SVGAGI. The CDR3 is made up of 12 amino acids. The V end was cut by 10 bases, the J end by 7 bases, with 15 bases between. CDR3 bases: TGTGCCACCGGGGGAAGGGGTCATACGCAGTATTTT. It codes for CATGGRGHTQYF.

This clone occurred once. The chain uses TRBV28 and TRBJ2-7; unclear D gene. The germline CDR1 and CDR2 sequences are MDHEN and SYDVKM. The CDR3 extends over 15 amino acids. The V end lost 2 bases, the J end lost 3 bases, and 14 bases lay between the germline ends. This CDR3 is CASSLRAVPIYEQYF. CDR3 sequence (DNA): TGTGCCAGCAGTTTAAGGGCGGTTCCTATCTACGAGCAGTACTTC.

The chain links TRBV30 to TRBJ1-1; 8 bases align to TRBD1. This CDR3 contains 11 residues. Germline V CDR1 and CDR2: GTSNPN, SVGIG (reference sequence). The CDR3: CAWDRQNEAFF. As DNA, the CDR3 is TGTGCTTGGGACAGGCAGAATGAAGCTTTCTTT.

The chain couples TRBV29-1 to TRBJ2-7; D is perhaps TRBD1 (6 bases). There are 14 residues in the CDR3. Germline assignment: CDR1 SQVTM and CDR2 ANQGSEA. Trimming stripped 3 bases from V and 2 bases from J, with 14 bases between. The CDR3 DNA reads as TGCAGCGTTGAGGGACATACCTCACCCTACGAGCAGTACTTC. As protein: CSVEGHTSPYEQYF.

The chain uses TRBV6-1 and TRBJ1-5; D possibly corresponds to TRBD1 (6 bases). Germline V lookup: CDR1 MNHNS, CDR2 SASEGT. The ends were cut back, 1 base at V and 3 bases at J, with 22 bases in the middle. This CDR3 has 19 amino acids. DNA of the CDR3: TGTGCCAGCAGTGAAGGTGTAGAAGGGACATACCTTTACAATCAGCCCCAGCATTTT. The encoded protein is CASSEGVEGTYLYNQPQHF.

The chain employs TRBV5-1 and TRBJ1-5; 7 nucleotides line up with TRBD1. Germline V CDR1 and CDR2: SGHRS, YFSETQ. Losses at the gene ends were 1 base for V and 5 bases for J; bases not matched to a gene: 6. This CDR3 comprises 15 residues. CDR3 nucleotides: TGCGCCAGCAGCTTGCTTCCAGGGGGTTATCAGCCCCAGCATTTT. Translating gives CASSLLPGGYQPQHF.

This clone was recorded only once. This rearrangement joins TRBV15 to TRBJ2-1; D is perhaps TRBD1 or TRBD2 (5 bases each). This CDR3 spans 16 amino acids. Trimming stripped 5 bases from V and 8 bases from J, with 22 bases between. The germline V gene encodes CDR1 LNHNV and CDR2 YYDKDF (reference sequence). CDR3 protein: CATSDSGTSPTDEQFF. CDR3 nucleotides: TGTGCCACCAGCGACTCGGGGACCTCCCCGACGGATGAGCAGTTCTTC.

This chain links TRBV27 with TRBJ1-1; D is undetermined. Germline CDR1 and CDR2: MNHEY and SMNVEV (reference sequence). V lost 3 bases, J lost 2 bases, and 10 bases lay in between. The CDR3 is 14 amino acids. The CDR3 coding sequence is TGTGCCAGCAGTTTCCGCGGCATCAACACTGAAGCTTTCTTT. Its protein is CASSFRGINTEAFF.

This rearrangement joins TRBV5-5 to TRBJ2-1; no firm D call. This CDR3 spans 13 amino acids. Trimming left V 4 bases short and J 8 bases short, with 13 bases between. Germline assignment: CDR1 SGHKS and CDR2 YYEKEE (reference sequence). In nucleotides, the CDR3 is TGTGCCAGCAGCCCCCTGGAGATGGATGAGCAGTTCTTC. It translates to CASSPLEMDEQFF.

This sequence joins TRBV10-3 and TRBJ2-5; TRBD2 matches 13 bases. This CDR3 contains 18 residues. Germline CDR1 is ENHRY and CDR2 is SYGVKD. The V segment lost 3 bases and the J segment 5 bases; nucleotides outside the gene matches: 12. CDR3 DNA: TGTGCCATCAGTGACCCCGGGACTAGCGGGGTTTTGGGCGAGACCCAGTACTTC. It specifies CAISDPGTSGVLGETQYF.

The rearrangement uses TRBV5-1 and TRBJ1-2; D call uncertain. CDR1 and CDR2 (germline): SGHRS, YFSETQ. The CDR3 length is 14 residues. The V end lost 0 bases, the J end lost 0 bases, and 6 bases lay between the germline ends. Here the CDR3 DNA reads TGCGCCAGCAGCTTGGAAGAAACTAACTATGGCTACACCTTC. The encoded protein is CASSLEETNYGYTF.

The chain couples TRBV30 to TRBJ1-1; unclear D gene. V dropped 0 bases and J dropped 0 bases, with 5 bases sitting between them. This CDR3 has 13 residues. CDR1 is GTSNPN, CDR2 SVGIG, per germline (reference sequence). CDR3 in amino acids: CAWSVVMNTEAFF. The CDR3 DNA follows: TGTGCCTGGAGTGTAGTGATGAACACTGAAGCTTTCTTT.

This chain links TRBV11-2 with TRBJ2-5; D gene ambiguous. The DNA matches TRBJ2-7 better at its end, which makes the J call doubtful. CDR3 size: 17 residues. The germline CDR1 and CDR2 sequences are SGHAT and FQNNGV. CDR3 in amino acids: CASSLGPMWSDSYEQYF. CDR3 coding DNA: TGTGCCAGCAGCTTAGGCCCCATGTGGAGCGACTCCTACGAGCAGTACTTC.

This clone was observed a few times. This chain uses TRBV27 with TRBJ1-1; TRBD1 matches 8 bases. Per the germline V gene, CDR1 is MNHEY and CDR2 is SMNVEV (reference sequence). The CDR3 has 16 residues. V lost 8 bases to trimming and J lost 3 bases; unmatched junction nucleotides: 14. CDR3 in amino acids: CASQMNQGAKHTEAFF. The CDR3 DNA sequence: TGTGCCAGCCAGATGAACCAGGGGGCGAAGCACACTGAAGCTTTCTTT.

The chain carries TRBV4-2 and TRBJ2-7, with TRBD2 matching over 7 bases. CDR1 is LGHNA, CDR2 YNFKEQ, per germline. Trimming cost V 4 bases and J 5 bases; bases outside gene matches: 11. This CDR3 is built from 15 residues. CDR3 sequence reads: CASSPNAGEWNEQYF. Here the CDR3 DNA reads TGTGCCAGCAGCCCCAACGCGGGGGAGTGGAACGAGCAGTACTTC.

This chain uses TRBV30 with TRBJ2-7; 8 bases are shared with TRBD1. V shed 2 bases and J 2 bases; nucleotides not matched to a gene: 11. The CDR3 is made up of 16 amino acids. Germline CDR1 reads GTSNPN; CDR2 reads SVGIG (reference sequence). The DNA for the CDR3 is TGTGCCTGGAGTAATGCGCAGGGGGCGCCCACCTACGAGCAGTACTTC. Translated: CAWSNAQGAPTYEQYF.

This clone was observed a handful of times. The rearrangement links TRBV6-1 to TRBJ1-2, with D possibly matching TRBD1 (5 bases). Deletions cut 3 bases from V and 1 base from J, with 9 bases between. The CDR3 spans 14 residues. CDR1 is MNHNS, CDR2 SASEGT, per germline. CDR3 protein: CASSDVGGNYGYTF. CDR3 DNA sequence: TGTGCCAGCAGTGATGTGGGGGGTAACTATGGCTACACCTTC.

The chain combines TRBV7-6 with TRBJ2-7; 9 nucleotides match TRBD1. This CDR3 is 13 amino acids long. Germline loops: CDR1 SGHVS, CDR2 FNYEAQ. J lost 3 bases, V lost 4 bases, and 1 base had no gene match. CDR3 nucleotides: TGTGCCAGCAGCTCGGACAGGGGCTACGAGCAGTACTTC. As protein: CASSSDRGYEQYF.

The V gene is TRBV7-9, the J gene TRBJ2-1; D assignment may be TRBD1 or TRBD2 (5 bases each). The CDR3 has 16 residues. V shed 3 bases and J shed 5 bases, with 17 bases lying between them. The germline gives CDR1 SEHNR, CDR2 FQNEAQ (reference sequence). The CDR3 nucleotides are TGTGCCAGCAGCTTTTACATTAGCGCGGACAACAATGAGCAGTTCTTC. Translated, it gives CASSFYISADNNEQFF. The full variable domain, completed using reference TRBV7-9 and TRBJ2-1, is DTGVSQNPRHKITKRGQNVTFRCDPISEHNRLYWYRQTLGQGPEFLTYFQNEAQLEKSRLLSDRFSAERPKGSFSTLEIQRTEQGDSAMYLCASSFYISADNNEQFFGPGTRLTVL.

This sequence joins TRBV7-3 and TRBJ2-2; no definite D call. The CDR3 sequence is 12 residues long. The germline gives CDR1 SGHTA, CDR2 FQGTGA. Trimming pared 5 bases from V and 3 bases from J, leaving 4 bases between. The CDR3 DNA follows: TGTGCCAGCAGCCCGCACACCGGGGAGCTGTTTTTT. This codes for CASSPHTGELFF.

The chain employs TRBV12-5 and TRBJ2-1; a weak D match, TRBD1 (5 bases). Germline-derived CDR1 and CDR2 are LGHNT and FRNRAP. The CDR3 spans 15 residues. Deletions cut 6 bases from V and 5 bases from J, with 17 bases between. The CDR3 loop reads CASGSWAGPHNEQFF. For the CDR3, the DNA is TGTGCTAGTGGATCTTGGGCAGGGCCTCACAATGAGCAGTTCTTC.

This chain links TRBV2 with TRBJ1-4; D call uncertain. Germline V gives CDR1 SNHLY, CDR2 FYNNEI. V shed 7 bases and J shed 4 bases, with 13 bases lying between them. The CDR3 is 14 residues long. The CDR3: CASMVRWNNEKLFF. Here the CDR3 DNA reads TGTGCCAGCATGGTACGGTGGAATAATGAAAAACTGTTTTTT.

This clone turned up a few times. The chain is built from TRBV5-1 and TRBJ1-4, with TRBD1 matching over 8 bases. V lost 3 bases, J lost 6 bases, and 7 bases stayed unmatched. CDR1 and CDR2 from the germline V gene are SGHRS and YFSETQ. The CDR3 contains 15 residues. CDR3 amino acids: CASSSPGQADEKLFF. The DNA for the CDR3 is TGCGCCAGCAGCTCGCCGGGACAGGCGGATGAAAAACTGTTTTTT.